This TCR beta chain came from a study of cytotoxic CD8 clonotypes in ibrutinib-treated CLL. Across the study: Per sample, productive templates averaged almost 260,000 and productive rearrangements averaged about 100,000. Study findings and constraints: Having risen at ibrutinib response, clonality had fallen back toward baseline by progression.

With cryopreserved PBMCs as the source, 1.5 to 2.5 micrograms of genomic DNA went to TCR beta libraries. Sequencing was designed to attain a depth spanning 1 in 200,000 to 1 in 1 million T cells. The table came from immunoSEQ multiplex PCR; TCRdb's copy has only in-frame clones and leaves some out. The repertoire holds 120,000 to 150,000 clones, with roughly 80% as singletons. Concerning this clone itself: Antigen specificity is unknown.

The CDR3 has 15 amino acids. Looked up from germline, CDR1 is SEHNR and CDR2 is FQNEAQ (reference sequence). The ends were cut back, 4 bases at V and 4 bases at J, with 16 bases in the middle. The rearrangement uses TRBV7-9 and TRBJ1-2; the D gene is possibly TRBD1 (5 bases). The receptor was isolated from a human donor with chronic lymphocytic leukemia. The specimen comprised PBMCs, sampled after 12 months of ibrutinib treatment. In nucleotides, the CDR3 is TGTGCCAGCAGCTCGGGGGGAGGAGGGCGCTATGGCTACACCTTC. Translation gives CASSSGGGGRYGYTF. The whole variable domain, filled in from reference TRBV7-9 and TRBJ1-2, reads DTGVSQNPRHKITKRGQNVTFRCDPISEHNRLYWYRQTLGQGPEFLTYFQNEAQLEKSRLLSDRFSAERPKGSFSTLEIQRTEQGDSAMYLCASSSGGGGRYGYTFGSGTRLTVV.